What follows are 18 T cell receptor beta chains derived from one specimen sequenced in a study of cytomegalovirus exposure and HLA in healthy donors. PCR employed 60 Vbeta and 13 Jbeta primers. This table comes from immunoSEQ multiplex PCR, and its TCRdb copy is limited to in-frame clones, with some not included. Counted here are fewer than 200,000 clones, roughly 87% occurring once; the ten biggest clones make up under 1.2%. Material: PBMCs. These receptors all come from a boy younger than 10 in good health and CMV-seronegative.

The gene calls are TRBV11-2 and TRBJ2-7; perhaps TRBD1 as D (7 bases). Trimming took 10 bases from V and 4 from J, leaving 14 bases between them. CDR1 and CDR2 (germline): SGHAT, FQNNGV. The CDR3 is made up of 12 amino acids. The CDR3 reads CATGGGGYEQYF. The CDR3 bases are TGTGCCACAGGGGGAGGTGGGTACGAGCAGTACTTC.

This clone was seen a handful of times. The rearrangement links TRBV7-6 to TRBJ2-6, with D unresolved. The CDR3 contains 14 residues. V was trimmed by 3 bases and J by 0 bases, leaving 3 bases between them. Germline-derived CDR1 and CDR2 are SGHVS and FNYEAQ. The CDR3 reads CASSFNSGANVLTF. The CDR3 coding sequence is TGTGCCAGCAGCTTCAACTCTGGGGCCAACGTCCTGACTTTC.

The rearrangement links TRBV10-3 to TRBJ2-5; TRBD1 matches at 9 bases. The length of the CDR3 is 12 residues. Germline V CDR1 and CDR2: ENHRY, SYGVKD. With V trimmed by 11 bases and J by 5 bases, 6 bases remained unmatched. In DNA form, the CDR3 reads TGTGCCTCTAGACAGGGGGGGGAGACCCAGTACTTC. This encodes CASRQGGETQYF.

The genes are TRBV27 and TRBJ1-4; D perhaps matches TRBD1 (5 bases). Trimming left V 7 bases short and J 2 bases short, with 8 bases between. Germline CDR1 and CDR2: MNHEY and SMNVEV (reference sequence). This CDR3 has 13 amino acids. Here the CDR3 reads CASMGGTNEKLFF. CDR3 DNA: TGTGCCAGCATGGGGGGTACTAATGAAAAACTGTTTTTT. The full variable domain, in which reference TRBV27 and TRBJ1-4 provide the parts outside the CDR3, is EAQVTQNPRYLITVTGKKLTVTCSQNMNHEYMSWYRQDPGLGLRQIYYSMNVEVTDKGDVPEGYKVSRKEKRNFPLILESPSPNQTSLYFCASMGGTNEKLFFGSGTQLSVL.

The chain carries TRBV7-3 and TRBJ2-1; the D gene is possibly TRBD2 (7 bases). Germline V gives CDR1 SGHTA, CDR2 FQGTGA. Trimming pared 5 bases from V and 3 bases from J, leaving 17 bases between. The CDR3 is made up of 16 amino acids. CDR3 coding DNA: TGTGCCAGCAGCCCAAGGGGGGGGCAGTACTACAATGAGCAGTTCTTC. Its translation: CASSPRGGQYYNEQFF. The entire variable domain, with the rest obtained from reference TRBV7-3 and TRBJ2-1, is as follows: GAGVSQTPSNKVTEKGKYVELRCDPISGHTALYWYRQSLGQGPEFLIYFQGTGAADDSGLPNDRFFAVRPEGSVSTLKIQRTERGDSAVYLCASSPRGGQYYNEQFFGPGTRLTVL.

As concerns this clone: This sample also contains other DNA sequences that code for the same CDR3. The chain employs TRBV11-2 and TRBJ1-3; D is unresolved. This CDR3 has 15 amino acids. The germline CDR1 and CDR2 sequences are SGHAT and FQNNGV. V was clipped by 1 base and J by 0 bases, with 7 bases between them. The DNA for the CDR3 is TGTGCCAGCAGCTTAGGCGGAAACTCTGGAAACACCATATATTTT. Protein product: CASSLGGNSGNTIYF.

This clone was counted once. The chain joins TRBV9 to TRBJ2-1; 8 nucleotides align to TRBD1. CDR1 is SGDLS, CDR2 YYNGEE, per germline. The CDR3 consists of 16 residues. The V segment lost 0 bases and the J segment 2 bases; nucleotides outside the gene matches: 4. This CDR3 is CASSVVSGGPYNEQFF. CDR3 nucleotide sequence: TGTGCCAGCAGCGTAGTTTCAGGGGGCCCCTACAATGAGCAGTTCTTC.

The J gene is TRBJ1-3, the V gene TRBV6-4, with unresolved D. V lost 7 bases, J lost 0 bases, and 22 bases lay in between. Per germline, CDR1 MRHNA and CDR2 SNTAGT. This CDR3 is built from 18 residues. The CDR3 is CASMPPGGGSDSGNTIYF. Here the CDR3 DNA reads TGTGCCAGCATGCCCCCGGGCGGAGGCTCGGACTCTGGAAACACCATATATTTT.

The CDR3 is CASSEGAVAAPLYEQYF. In nucleotides, the CDR3 is TGTGCCAGCAGTGAAGGGGCGGTAGCGGCCCCCCTCTACGAGCAGTACTTC. The J gene is TRBJ2-7, the V gene TRBV6-1; tentatively, D is TRBD2 (6 bases). Trimming left V 1 base short and J 3 bases short, with 19 bases between. Per the germline V gene, CDR1 is MNHNS and CDR2 is SASEGT. This CDR3 spans 17 amino acids.

CDR3: CASSQAGGEAAETQYF. CDR3 sequence (DNA): TGTGCCAGCAGCCAGGCAGGGGGTGAGGCTGCAGAGACCCAGTACTTC. This sequence joins TRBV27 and TRBJ2-5; TRBD1 aligns across 7 bases. V gave up 6 bases and J gave up 4 bases; unmatched junction bases: 14. CDR1 and CDR2 from the germline V gene are MNHEY and SMNVEV (reference sequence). There are 16 residues in the CDR3.

With respect to this clone: At one boundary the junction diverges from the germline segment, which might be a read error. Other DNA sequences within the sample encode an identical CDR3. The chain carries TRBV6-5 and TRBJ2-7; the match to TRBD1 covers 8 bases. This CDR3 comprises 14 residues. Germline assignment: CDR1 MNHEY and CDR2 SVGAGI. The CDR3 nucleotides are TGTGCCAGCAGTTATGGGGACAGGACCTACGAGCAGTACTTT. Protein product: CASSYGDRTYEQYF.

The chain carries TRBV5-5 and TRBJ1-5; the D gene is possibly TRBD1 (6 bases). This CDR3 has 16 amino acids. Germline V gene lookup returns CDR1 SGHKS and CDR2 YYEKEE (reference sequence). Between the trimmed V and J ends, which lost 4 bases and 5 bases, there was a span of 19 bases. DNA of the CDR3: TGTGCCAGCAGCCCCCGCGCACAGGGTGGGGATCAGCCCCAGCATTTT. This encodes CASSPRAQGGDQPQHF.

V gene TRBV11-2 combines with J gene TRBJ2-5, with D possibly matching TRBD2 (8 bases). This CDR3 has 17 amino acids. Germline V gene lookup returns CDR1 SGHAT and CDR2 FQNNGV. The V gene lost 4 bases and the J gene lost 5 bases, with 23 bases spanning the gap. The CDR3 DNA reads TGTGCCAGCAGCTCCCGAGCGGGGGCCCAGGGGGGGGAGACCCAGTACTTC. Amino acids: CASSSRAGAQGGETQYF.

The chain links TRBV9 to TRBJ1-2, with 10 bases fitting TRBD1. This CDR3 spans 14 amino acids. Germline V lookup: CDR1 SGDLS, CDR2 YYNGEE. The J segment lost 4 bases and the V segment lost 3 bases, leaving 3 bases of the junction unmatched. The CDR3 sequence: CASSETGGLYGYTF. The CDR3 region has the DNA TGTGCCAGCAGCGAGACAGGGGGCCTCTATGGCTACACCTTC.

The V and J genes are TRBV9 and TRBJ2-2; 7 positions agree with TRBD2. CDR3 size: 15 residues. The V gene end was trimmed by 4 bases and the J gene end by 1 base; junction bases not matched to a gene: 4. Germline values: CDR1 SGDLS, CDR2 YYNGEE. As DNA, the CDR3 is TGTGCCAGCAGCCCGACTAGCTTGAACACCGGGGAGCTGTTTTTT. Translation: CASSPTSLNTGELFF.

The chain uses TRBV2 and TRBJ1-5; D possibly corresponds to TRBD1 (6 bases). This CDR3 contains 15 residues. CDR1 is SNHLY, CDR2 FYNNEI, per germline. Between the trimmed V and J ends, which lost 2 bases and 1 base, there was a span of 9 bases. The CDR3 nucleotides are TGTGCCAGCAGTGAACAAGGACAGAGCAATCAGCCCCAGCATTTT. Protein: CASSEQGQSNQPQHF.

V usage is TRBV6-5 and J usage is TRBJ2-7; TRBD2 matches 9 bases. Trimming took 6 bases from V and 4 from J; bases not matched to a gene: 10. The CDR3 runs to 15 residues. Germline V lookup: CDR1 MNHEY, CDR2 SVGAGI. CDR3 nucleotides: TGTGCCAGCAGCCCCTATAGCGGGAGACAATACGAGCAGTACTTC. Its translation: CASSPYSGRQYEQYF.

This clone came up a few times. This chain links TRBV4-1 with TRBJ2-5, with 7 bases identical to TRBD2. Unmatched junction bases numbered 10, after V lost 4 bases and J lost 5 bases. In germline, CDR1 is MGHRA, CDR2 YSYEKL. The CDR3 runs to 15 residues. CDR3 protein: CASSPIRAGMETQYF. The CDR3 DNA sequence: TGCGCCAGCAGCCCGATCCGAGCGGGGATGGAGACCCAGTACTTC.